This T cell receptor (beta chain) originates from a study of blood T cell repertoires in COVID-19. V gave up 4 bases and J gave up 4 bases; unmatched junction bases: 12. The CDR3 sequence is 17 residues long. Germline-derived CDR1 and CDR2 are SGHRS and YFSETQ. Generated by immunoSEQ multiplex PCR, the TCRdb table keeps only in-frame clones and is missing some. Here the sample spans some 310,000 clones, 90% being singletons. This chain joins TRBV5-1 and TRBJ2-5; 11 positions match TRBD2. Sequencing input: peripheral blood. This TCR was recovered from a woman in her forties with COVID-19, enrolled during active disease. The DNA for the CDR3 is TGCGCCAGCAGCCCGGGACTAGCGGCGATAGGGGGAGAGACCCAGTACTTC. Translated, it gives CASSPGLAAIGGETQYF.